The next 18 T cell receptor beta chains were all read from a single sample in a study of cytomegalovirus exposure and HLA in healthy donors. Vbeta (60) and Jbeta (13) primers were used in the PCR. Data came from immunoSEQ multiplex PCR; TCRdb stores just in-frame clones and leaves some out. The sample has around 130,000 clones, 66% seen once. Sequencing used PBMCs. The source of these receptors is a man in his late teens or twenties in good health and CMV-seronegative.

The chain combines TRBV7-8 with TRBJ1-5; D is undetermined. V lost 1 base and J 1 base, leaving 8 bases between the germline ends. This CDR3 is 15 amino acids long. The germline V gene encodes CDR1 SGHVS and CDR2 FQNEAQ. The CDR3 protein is CASSLEEVSNQPQHF. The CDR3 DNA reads TGTGCCAGCAGCTTAGAGGAGGTGAGCAATCAGCCCCAGCATTTT.

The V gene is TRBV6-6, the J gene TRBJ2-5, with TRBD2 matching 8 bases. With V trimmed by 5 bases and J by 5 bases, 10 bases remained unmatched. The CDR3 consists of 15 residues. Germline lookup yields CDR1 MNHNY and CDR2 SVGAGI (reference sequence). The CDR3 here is CASSRTSPGLETQYF. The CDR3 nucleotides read TGTGCCAGCAGTAGGACTAGCCCTGGTTTGGAGACCCAGTACTTC.

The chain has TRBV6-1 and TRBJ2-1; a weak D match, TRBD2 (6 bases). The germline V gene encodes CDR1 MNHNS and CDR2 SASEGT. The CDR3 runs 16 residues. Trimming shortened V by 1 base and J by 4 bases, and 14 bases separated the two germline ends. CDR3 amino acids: CASSEVLTGRYNEQFF. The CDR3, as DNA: TGTGCCAGCAGTGAAGTACTTACGGGGAGGTACAATGAGCAGTTCTTC.

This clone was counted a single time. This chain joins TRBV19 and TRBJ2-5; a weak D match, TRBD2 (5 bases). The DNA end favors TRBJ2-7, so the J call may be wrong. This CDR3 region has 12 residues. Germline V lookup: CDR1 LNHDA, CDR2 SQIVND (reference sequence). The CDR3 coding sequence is TGTGCCAGTACTATGACCGGAGGCGAGCAGTACTTC. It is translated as CASTMTGGEQYF.

CDR3 sequence reads: CASSLGGGEAFF. The CDR3 nucleotides are TGTGCCAGCAGCTTAGGTGGGGGCGAAGCTTTCTTT. V is TRBV7-2 and J is TRBJ1-1; possible D gene TRBD1, 6 bases. V was cut by 1 base and J by 8 bases, with 8 bases left in between. CDR1 and CDR2 (germline): SGHTA, FQGNSA. The CDR3 contains 12 residues. Complete variable domain (other parts from reference TRBV7-2 and TRBJ1-1): GAGVSQSPSNKVTEKGKDVELRCDPISGHTALYWYRQSLGQGLEFLIYFQGNSAPDKSGLPSDRFSAERTGGSVSTLTIQRTQQEDSAVYLCASSLGGGEAFFGQGTRLTVV.

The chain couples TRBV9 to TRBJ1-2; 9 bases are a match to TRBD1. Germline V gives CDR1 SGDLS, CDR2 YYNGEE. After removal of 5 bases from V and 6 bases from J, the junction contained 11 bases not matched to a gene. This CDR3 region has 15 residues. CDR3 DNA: TGTGCCAGCAGGAAGGGACAGGGCACGACGGATGGCTACACCTTC. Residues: CASRKGQGTTDGYTF.

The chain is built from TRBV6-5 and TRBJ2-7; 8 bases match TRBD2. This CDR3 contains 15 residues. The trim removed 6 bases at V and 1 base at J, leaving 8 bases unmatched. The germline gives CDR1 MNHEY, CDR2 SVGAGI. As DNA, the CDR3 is TGTGCCAGCAGCACCGGGACTAGGGGTTCCTACGAGCAGTACTTC. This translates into CASSTGTRGSYEQYF.

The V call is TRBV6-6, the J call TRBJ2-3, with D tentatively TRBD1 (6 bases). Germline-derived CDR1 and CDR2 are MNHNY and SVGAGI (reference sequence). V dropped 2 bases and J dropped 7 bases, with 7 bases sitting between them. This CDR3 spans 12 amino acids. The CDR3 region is CASSYGTNTQYF. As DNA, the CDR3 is TGTGCCAGCAGTTACGGGACAAATACGCAGTATTTT.

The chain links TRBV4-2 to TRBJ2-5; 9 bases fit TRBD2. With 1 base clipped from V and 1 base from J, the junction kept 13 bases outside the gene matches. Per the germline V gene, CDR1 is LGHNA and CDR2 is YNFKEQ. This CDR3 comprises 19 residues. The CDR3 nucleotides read TGTGCCAGCAGCCAAGTTGGGACTAGCTCTAGAAAGGCCCAAGAGACCCAGTACTTC. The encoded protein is CASSQVGTSSRKAQETQYF.

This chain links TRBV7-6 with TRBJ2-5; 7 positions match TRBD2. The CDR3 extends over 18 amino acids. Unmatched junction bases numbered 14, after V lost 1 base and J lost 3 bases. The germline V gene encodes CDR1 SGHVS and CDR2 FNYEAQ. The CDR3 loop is CASSLGDVRDYAKETQYF. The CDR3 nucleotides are TGTGCCAGCAGCTTAGGGGATGTCCGGGACTACGCCAAAGAGACCCAGTACTTC. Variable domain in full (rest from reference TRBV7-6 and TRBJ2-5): GAGVSQSPRYKVTKRGQDVALRCDPISGHVSLYWYRQALGQGPEFLTYFNYEAQQDKSGLPNDRFSAERPEGSISTLTIQRTEQRDSAMYRCASSLGDVRDYAKETQYFGPGTRLLVL.

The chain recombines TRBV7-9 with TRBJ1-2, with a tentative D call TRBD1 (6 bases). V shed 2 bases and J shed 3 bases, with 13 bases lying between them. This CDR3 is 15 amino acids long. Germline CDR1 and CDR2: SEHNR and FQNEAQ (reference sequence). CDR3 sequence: CASSLYAGVDYGYTF. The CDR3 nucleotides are TGTGCCAGCAGCTTATACGCAGGGGTGGACTATGGCTACACCTTC.

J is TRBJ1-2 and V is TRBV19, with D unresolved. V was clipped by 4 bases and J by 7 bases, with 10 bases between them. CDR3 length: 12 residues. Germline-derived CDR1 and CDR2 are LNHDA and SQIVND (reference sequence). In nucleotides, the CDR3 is TGTGCCAGTAGTACTTCTGGACTTGGCTACACCTTC. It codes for CASSTSGLGYTF.

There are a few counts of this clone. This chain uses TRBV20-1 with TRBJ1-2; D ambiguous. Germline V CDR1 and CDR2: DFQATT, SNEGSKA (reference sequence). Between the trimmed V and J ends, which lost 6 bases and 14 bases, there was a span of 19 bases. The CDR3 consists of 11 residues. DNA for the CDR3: TGCAGTGCCCAACCCGGGAGCCCTGTTACCTTC. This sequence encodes CSAQPGSPVTF.

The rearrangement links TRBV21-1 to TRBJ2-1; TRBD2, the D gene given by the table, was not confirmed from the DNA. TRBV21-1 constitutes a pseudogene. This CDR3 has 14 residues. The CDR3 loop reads CASSRSGPYNEQFF. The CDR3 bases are TGTGCCAGCAGCCGAAGCGGACCCTACAATGAGCAGTTCTTC.

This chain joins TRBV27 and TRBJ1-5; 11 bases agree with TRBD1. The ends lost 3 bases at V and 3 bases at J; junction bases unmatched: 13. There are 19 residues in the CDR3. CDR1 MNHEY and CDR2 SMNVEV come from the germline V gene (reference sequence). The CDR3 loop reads CASSFLYHGTGGFNQPQHF. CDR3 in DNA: TGTGCCAGCAGTTTCCTATATCATGGGACAGGGGGTTTCAATCAGCCCCAGCATTTT.

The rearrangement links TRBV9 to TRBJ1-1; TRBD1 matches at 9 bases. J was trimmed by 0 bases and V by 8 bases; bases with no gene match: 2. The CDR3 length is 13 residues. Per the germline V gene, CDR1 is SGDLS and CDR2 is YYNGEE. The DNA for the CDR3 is TGTGCCAGTGGACAGGGGTTGAACACTGAAGCTTTCTTT. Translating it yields CASGQGLNTEAFF.

The CDR3 DNA sequence: TGTGCCAGCAGTGAAGCCGAACTAGTAACCTACGAGCAGTACTTC. The encoded protein is CASSEAELVTYEQYF. This chain connects TRBV2 to TRBJ2-7, with D perhaps TRBD2 (5 bases). There are 15 residues in the CDR3. V was trimmed by 0 bases and J by 2 bases, leaving 11 bases between them. Germline V gene data show CDR1 as SNHLY and CDR2 as FYNNEI.

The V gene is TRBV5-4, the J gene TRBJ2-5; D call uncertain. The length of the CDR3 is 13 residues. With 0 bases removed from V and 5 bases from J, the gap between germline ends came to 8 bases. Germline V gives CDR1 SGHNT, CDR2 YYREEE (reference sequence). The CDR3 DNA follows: TGTGCCAGCAGCTTGGACAGTCCCGAGACCCAGTACTTC. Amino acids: CASSLDSPETQYF.